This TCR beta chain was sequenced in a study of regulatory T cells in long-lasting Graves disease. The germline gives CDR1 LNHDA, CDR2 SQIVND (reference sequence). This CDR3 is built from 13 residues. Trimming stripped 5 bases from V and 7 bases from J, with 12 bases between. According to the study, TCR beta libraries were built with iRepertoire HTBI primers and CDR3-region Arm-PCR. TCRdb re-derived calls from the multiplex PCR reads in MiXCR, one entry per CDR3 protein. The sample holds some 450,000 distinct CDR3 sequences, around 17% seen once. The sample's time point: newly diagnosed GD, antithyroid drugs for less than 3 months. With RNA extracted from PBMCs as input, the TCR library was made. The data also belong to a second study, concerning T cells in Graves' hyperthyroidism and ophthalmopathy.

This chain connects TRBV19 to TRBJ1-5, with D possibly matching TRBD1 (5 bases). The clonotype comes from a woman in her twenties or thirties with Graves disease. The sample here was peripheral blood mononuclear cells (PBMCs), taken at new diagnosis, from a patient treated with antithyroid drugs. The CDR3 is CASSLGPQQPQHF. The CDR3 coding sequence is TGTGCCAGTAGTTTGGGGCCGCAACAGCCCCAGCATTTT.